The subject of this entry is one T cell receptor beta chain. The germline gives CDR1 SGHTA, CDR2 FQGNSA. This CDR3 spans 13 amino acids. V was trimmed by 1 base and J by 4 bases, leaving 8 bases between them. Original analysis: From reference gene primer amplification, estimates of nucleated cell counts were derived. This table comes from immunoSEQ multiplex PCR, and its TCRdb copy is limited to in-frame clones, with some not included. V and J calls and clone size are as listed in that table; D and trimming were resolved from the DNA. The data contain approximately 100,000 clones, roughly four fifths of them singletons. The sample is drawn from a study of blood T cell repertoires in COVID-19. Study summary: Sites in the United States, Italy and Spain provided acute and convalescent COVID-19 samples. Sources were T cells, B-cell-depleted T cells, or PBMCs; the material itself was cDNA or gDNA.

The sequence was collected from a man in his sixties or seventies with active or convalescent COVID-19. The rearrangement joins TRBV7-2 to TRBJ2-7, with D possibly being TRBD1 (6 bases). Sequenced: peripheral blood. The CDR3 DNA reads TGTGCCAGCAGCTTAGATGGACAGTACGAGCAGTACTTC. It translates to CASSLDGQYEQYF. Supplemented by reference TRBV7-2 and TRBJ2-7, the full variable domain reads GAGVSQSPSNKVTEKGKDVELRCDPISGHTALYWYRQSLGQGLEFLIYFQGNSAPDKSGLPSDRFSAERTGGSVSTLTIQRTQQEDSAVYLCASSLDGQYEQYFGPGTRLTVT.